Following are 12 T cell receptor beta chains from one sample sequenced in a study of spatial heterogeneity in lung cancer. Time point meaning: sample taken at primary tumor resection. Sequencing was performed on whole RNA extracted from tumor and nontumor lung tissue, or from frozen PBMC, and the material was left unsorted. TCRdb processed the 5' RACE reads anew with MiXCR; each CDR3 protein has one entry. The sample yields some 14,000 distinct CDR3 sequences, around 5.2% seen once. The sequencing used lung tumor tissue, collected at surgery. The receptors were sampled from a human donor with early-stage non-small cell lung cancer.

At least ten counts were recorded for this clonotype. With the library built for alpha chains, this beta chain is off target and its frequency is not meaningful. The chain employs TRBV7-2 and TRBJ1-5, with 7 bases matching TRBD1. The V gene's germline CDR1 is SGHTA and CDR2 FQGNSA. The CDR3 loop spans 13 amino acids. Germline trimming cut 5 bases from V and 6 bases from J; bases unmatched to any gene: 4. CDR3 region: CASSRSGGQPQHF. In nucleotides, the CDR3 is TGTGCCAGCAGCCGTTCAGGGGGTCAGCCCCAGCATTTT.

This clonotype was detected many times. This beta chain is off target for a library built for alpha chains, so its abundance means little. The chain uses TRBV7-9 and TRBJ2-1; no clear D gene. Germline CDR1 and CDR2: SEHNR and FQNEAQ (reference sequence). Trimming removed 5 bases at V and 4 bases at J, with 6 bases between. This CDR3 is built from 12 residues. In DNA form, the CDR3 reads TGTGCCAGCAGCCCAACATACAATGAGCAGTTCTTC. It codes for CASSPTYNEQFF.

With regard to this clonotype: Because this beta chain is a stray read in a library intended to capture alpha chains, its abundance should not be given much weight. The chain is built from TRBV24-1 and TRBJ2-3; no reliable D call. The germline gives CDR1 KGHDR, CDR2 SFDVKD. CDR3 length: 13 residues. V was cut by 3 bases and J by 2 bases, with 5 bases left in between. The DNA of the CDR3 is TGTGCCACCAGTGATACAGTCACAGATACGCAGTATTTT. It translates to CATSDTVTDTQYF.

This clonotype was recorded many times. The library was designed around alpha chains, so this beta chain is a stray read whose abundance carries little weight. This chain connects TRBV30 to TRBJ1-2; TRBD1 might be the D (5 bases). The CDR3 loop spans 12 amino acids. The V gene lost 4 bases and the J gene lost 1 base, with 7 bases spanning the gap. From germline, CDR1 is GTSNPN and CDR2 SVGIG (reference sequence). The CDR3 DNA reads TGTGCCTGGACCGACAGTAACTATGGCTACACCTTC. Protein sequence: CAWTDSNYGYTF.

This clonotype was detected many times. Since the library was made to target alpha chains, this beta chain is a stray read and its abundance is not meaningful. The J gene is TRBJ1-4, the V gene TRBV3-1; D call uncertain. Trimming removed 8 bases from V and 12 bases from J, with 16 bases in between. This CDR3 is 12 amino acids long. CDR1 is LGHDT, CDR2 YNNKEL, per germline (reference sequence). In DNA form, the CDR3 reads TGTGCCAGCGGTAAGGGCGGTGCTGAACTGTTTTTT. Protein: CASGKGGAELFF.

This clonotype rates as large. In a library made to pick up alpha chains, this beta chain is a stray read with a size that means little. V and J are TRBV7-9 and TRBJ1-2; TRBD1 matches 8 bases. Per germline, CDR1 SEHNR and CDR2 FQNEAQ (reference sequence). This CDR3 contains 12 residues. The V segment lost 5 bases and the J segment 4 bases; nucleotides outside the gene matches: 0. CDR3 nucleotide sequence: TGTGCCAGCAGCACAGGGGGCTATGGCTACACCTTC. Its protein product is CASSTGGYGYTF.

This clonotype was observed many times. Since it is a stray read in a library aimed at alpha chains, this beta chain has a size that is not meaningful. The chain has TRBV20-1 and TRBJ2-2, with D possibly TRBD1 on 6 matching bases. This CDR3 is built from 14 residues. Trimming left V 5 bases short and J 1 base short, with 11 bases between. Germline V CDR1 and CDR2: DFQATT, SNEGSKA (reference sequence). The DNA for the CDR3 is TGCAGTGCTCTACAGGGCGTGAACACCGGGGAGCTGTTTTTT. This encodes CSALQGVNTGELFF.

Only a few counts were recorded for this clonotype. As an off-target read in a library built for alpha chains, this beta chain has a frequency of little significance. The CDR3 is CASSLGQEDEQFF. CDR3 nucleotide sequence: TGTGCCAGTAGTCTCGGACAAGAGGATGAGCAGTTCTTC. This rearrangement joins TRBV19 to TRBJ2-1, with D perhaps matching TRBD1 (5 bases). This CDR3 is built from 13 residues. The V gene lost 5 bases and the J gene lost 8 bases, with 13 bases spanning the gap. Germline V gene lookup returns CDR1 LNHDA and CDR2 SQIVND (reference sequence).

This clonotype has a count of ten or more. With the library built for alpha chains, this beta chain is off target and its frequency is not meaningful. CDR3 loop: CASSAGTQAKNIQYF. As DNA, the CDR3 is TGTGCCAGCAGCGCCGGGACCCAAGCCAAAAACATTCAGTACTTC. This chain uses TRBV9 with TRBJ2-4, with D tentatively TRBD1 or TRBD2 (5 bases each). The ends were cut back, 3 bases at V and 0 bases at J, with 10 bases in the middle. The CDR3 extends over 15 amino acids. Germline V lookup: CDR1 SGDLS, CDR2 YYNGEE.

Many counts were recorded for this clonotype. This beta chain appears as a stray read in a library generated for alpha chains; its size is not informative. The chain uses TRBV29-1 and TRBJ1-2; no reliable D call. Germline CDR1 SQVTM, CDR2 ANQGSEA. The V end was cut by 2 bases, the J end by 8 bases, with 9 bases between. This CDR3 comprises 11 residues. The CDR3 protein is CSVEIGSGYTF. Here the CDR3 DNA reads TGCAGCGTTGAAATCGGCTCGGGCTACACCTTC. Complete variable domain (other parts from reference TRBV29-1 and TRBJ1-2): SAVISQKPSRDICQRGTSLTIQCQVDSQVTMMFWYRQQPGQSLTLIATANQGSEATYESGFVIDKFPISRPNLTFSTLTVSNMSPEDSSIYLCSVEIGSGYTFGSGTRLTVV.

Many counts were recorded for this clonotype. The library was designed around alpha chains, so this beta chain is a stray read whose abundance carries little weight. J is TRBJ2-5 and V is TRBV29-1; no clear D gene. This CDR3 has 13 amino acids. The ends were cut back, 8 bases at V and 5 bases at J, with 18 bases in the middle. In germline, CDR1 is SQVTM, CDR2 ANQGSEA. DNA of the CDR3: TGCAGCACAGTCAAGACCCTGGGGGAGACCCAGTACTTC. The encoded protein is CSTVKTLGETQYF.

This clonotype appeared many times. This beta chain represents an off-target read in a library built for alpha chains; its size is of limited meaning. CDR3 DNA sequence: TGTGCCAGCAGTTACTCGGGGGATTCGCGGAACACCATATATTTT. It codes for CASSYSGDSRNTIYF. V is TRBV6-5 and J is TRBJ1-3; tentative D call: TRBD1 (5 bases). Germline values: CDR1 MNHEY, CDR2 SVGAGI. Trimming cost V 0 bases and J 7 bases, with 13 bases left between them. This CDR3 contains 15 residues.